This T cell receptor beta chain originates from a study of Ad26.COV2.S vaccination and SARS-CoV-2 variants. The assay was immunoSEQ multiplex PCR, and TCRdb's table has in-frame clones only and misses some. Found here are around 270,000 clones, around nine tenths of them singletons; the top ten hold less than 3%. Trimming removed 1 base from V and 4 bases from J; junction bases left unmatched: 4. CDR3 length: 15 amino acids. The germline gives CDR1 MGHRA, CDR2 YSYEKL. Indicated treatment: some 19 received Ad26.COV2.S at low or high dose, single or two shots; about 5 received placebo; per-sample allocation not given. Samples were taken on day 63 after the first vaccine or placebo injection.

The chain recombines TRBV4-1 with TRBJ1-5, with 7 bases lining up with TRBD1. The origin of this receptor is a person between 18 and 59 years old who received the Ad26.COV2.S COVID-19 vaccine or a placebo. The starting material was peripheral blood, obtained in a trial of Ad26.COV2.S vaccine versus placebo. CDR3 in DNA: TGCGCCAGCAGCCAAGTGGACAGGAGTAATCAGCCCCAGCATTTT. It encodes CASSQVDRSNQPQHF.